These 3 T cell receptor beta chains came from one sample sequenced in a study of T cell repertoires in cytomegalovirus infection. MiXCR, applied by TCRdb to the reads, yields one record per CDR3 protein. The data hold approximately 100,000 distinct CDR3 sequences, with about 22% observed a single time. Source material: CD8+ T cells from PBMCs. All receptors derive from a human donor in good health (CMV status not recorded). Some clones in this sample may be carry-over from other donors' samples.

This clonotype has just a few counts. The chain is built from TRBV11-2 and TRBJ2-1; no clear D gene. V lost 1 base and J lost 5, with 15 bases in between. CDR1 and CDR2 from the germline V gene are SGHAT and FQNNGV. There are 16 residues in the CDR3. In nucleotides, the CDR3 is TGTGCCAGCAGCTTAGCCGGCCTTCGGACCGACAATGAGCAGTTCTTC. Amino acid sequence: CASSLAGLRTDNEQFF.

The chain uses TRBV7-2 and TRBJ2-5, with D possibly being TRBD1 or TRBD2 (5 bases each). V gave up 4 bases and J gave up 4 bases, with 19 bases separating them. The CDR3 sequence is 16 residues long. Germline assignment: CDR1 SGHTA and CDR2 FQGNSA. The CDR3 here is CASSSTLRGASETQYF. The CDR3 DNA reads TGTGCCAGCAGCTCAACCTTGAGAGGGGCTTCAGAGACCCAGTACTTC. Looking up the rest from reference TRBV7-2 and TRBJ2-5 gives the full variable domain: GAGVSQSPSNKVTEKGKDVELRCDPISGHTALYWYRQSLGQGLEFLIYFQGNSAPDKSGLPSDRFSAERTGGSVSTLTIQRTQQEDSAVYLCASSSTLRGASETQYFGPGTRLLVL.

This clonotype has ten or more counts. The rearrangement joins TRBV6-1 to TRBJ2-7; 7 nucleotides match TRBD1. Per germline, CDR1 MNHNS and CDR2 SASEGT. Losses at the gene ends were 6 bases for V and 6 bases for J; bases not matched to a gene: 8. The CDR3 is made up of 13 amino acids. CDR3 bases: TGTGCCAGCAGAGAACAGGGGAATCGCGAGCAGTACTTC. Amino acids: CASREQGNREQYF.